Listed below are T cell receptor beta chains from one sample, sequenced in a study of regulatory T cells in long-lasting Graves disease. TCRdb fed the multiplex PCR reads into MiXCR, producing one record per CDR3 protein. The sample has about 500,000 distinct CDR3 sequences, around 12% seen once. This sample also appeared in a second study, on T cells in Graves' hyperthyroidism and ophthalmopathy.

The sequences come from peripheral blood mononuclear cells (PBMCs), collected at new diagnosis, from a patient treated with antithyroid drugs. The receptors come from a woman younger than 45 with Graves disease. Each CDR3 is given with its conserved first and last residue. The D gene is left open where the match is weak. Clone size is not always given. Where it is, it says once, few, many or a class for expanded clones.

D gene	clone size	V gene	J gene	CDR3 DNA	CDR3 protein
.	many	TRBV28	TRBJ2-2	TGTGCCAGCAGTTTATCAGTTGTTTTGGAAACCGGGGAGCTGTTTTTT	CASSLSVVLETGELFF
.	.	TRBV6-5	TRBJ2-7	TGTGCCAGCAGTTACGTCGGGATGGACGAGCAGTACTTC	CASSYVGMDEQYF
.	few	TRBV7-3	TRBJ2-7	TGTGCCAGCAGCTTAATAGGGGGAAGTGGGTACGAGCAGTACTTC	CASSLIGGSGYEQYF
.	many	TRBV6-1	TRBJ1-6	TGTGCCAGCAAGTTGGCCTATAATTCACCCCTCCACTTT	CASKLAYNSPLHF
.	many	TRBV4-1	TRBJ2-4	TGCGCCAGCAGCCAGCGGGGCTCCCAAAACTTTCAGTACTTC	CASSQRGSQNFQYF
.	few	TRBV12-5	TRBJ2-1	TGTGCTAGTGGGTTGAGCAGTACCTACAATGAGCAGTTCTTC	CASGLSSTYNEQFF
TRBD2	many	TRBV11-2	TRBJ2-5	TGTGCCAGCAGCCCAGCGGGAGCCCCCAAGGAGACCCAGTACTTC	CASSPAGAPKETQYF
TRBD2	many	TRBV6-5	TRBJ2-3	TGTGCCAGCAGTTACTCAGGACTAGCCCCAGATCGAGATACGCAGTATTTT	CASSYSGLAPDRDTQYF
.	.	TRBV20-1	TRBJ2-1	TGCAGTGCTGACTCAGGCGGCAATGAGCAGTTCTTC	CSADSGGNEQFF
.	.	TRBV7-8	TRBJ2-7	TGTGCCAGCAGCTTAGCCTGGAACTCCTACTCCTACGAGCAGTACTTC	CASSLAWNSYSYEQYF
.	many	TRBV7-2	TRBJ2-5	TGTGCCAGCAGCTCCCCAAGTGGGAGTGTTAGCGCCGGTCCCAAAGAGACCCAGTACTTC	CASSSPSGSVSAGPKETQYF
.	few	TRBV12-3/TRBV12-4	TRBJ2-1	TGTGCCAGCAGTTTTCGGCGGAACCTCTACAATGAGCAGTTCTTC	CASSFRRNLYNEQFF
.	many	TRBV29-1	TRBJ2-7	TGCAGCGTTGAAGATTTCGTTGGTGGATTCTACGAGCAGTACTTC	CSVEDFVGGFYEQYF
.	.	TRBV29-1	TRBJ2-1	TGCAGCGTTGAAGGGTACTCGTACAATGAGCAGTTCTTC	CSVEGYSYNEQFF
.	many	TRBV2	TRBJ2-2	TGTGCCAGCACGTCTTCCGGGGAGCTGTTTTTT	CASTSSGELFF
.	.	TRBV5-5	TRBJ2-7	TGTGCCAGCAGCCAGGCCCTTACAGTGATCTCCTACGAGCAGTACTTC	CASSQALTVISYEQYF
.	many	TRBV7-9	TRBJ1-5	TGTGCCAGCAGCTTTACAGAACACAATCAGCCCCAGCATTTT	CASSFTEHNQPQHF
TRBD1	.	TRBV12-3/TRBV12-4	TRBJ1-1	TGTGCCAGCAGTCACGACAGGGGTTTGGGTACGAACACTGAAGCTTTCTTT	CASSHDRGLGTNTEAFF
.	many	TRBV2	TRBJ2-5	TGTGCCAGCAGGGAAGGACATCGTGGGCGAGAGACCCAGTACTTC	CASREGHRGRETQYF
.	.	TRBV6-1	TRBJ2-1	TGTGCCAGCAGTGAAGAGCAGGTCGTAGAGTACAATGAGCAGTTCTTC	CASSEEQVVEYNEQFF
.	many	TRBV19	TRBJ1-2	TGTGCCAGTAGTAAGGCAGGGAGTAGCGGCTACACCTTC	CASSKAGSSGYTF
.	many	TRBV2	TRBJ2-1	TGTGCCAGCAGGATGAATGAGCAGTTCTTC	CASRMNEQFF
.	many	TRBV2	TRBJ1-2	TGTGCCAGCAGTGAAGGACAGACCTACTATGGCTACACCTTC	CASSEGQTYYGYTF
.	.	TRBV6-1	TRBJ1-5	TGTGCCAGCAGTGAAGCGCTTGAGTCAAGTGGACAGTTT	CASSEALESSGQF
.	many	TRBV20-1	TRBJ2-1	TGCAGTGCCCAGCCAGGGAAGGGGCCAGTCGATGAGCAGTTCTTC	CSAQPGKGPVDEQFF
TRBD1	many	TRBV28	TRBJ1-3	TGTGCCAGCAGTTTGAGACCAAACGACAGGGGAGGAAACACCATATATTTT	CASSLRPNDRGGNTIYF
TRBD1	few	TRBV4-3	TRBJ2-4	TGCGCCAGCAGCCAAGATCCGACGACAGGGCAAAACATTCAGTACTTC	CASSQDPTTGQNIQYF